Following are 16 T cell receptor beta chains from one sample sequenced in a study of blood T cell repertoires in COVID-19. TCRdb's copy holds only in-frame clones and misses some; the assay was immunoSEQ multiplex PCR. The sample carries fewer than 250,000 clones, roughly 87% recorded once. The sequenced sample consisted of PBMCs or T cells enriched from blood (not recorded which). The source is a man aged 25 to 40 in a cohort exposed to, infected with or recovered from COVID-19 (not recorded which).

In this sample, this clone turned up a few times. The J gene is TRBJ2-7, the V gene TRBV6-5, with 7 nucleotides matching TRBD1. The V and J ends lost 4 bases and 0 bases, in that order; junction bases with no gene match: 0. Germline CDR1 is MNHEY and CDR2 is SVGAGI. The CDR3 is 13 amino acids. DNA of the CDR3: TGTGCCAGCAGTTGGGACAGCTCCTACGAGCAGTACTTC. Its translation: CASSWDSSYEQYF.

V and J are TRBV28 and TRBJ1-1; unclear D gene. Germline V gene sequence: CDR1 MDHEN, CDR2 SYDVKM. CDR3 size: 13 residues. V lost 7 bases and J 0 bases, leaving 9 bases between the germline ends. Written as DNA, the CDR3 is TGTGCCAGCATAACAACCATGAACACTGAAGCTTTCTTT. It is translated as CASITTMNTEAFF.

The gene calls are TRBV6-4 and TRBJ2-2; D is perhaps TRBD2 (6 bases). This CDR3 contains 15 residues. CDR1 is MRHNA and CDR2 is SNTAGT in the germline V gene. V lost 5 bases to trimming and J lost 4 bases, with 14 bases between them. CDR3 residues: CASSSTSLGTGELFF. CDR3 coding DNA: TGTGCCAGCAGTTCGACTAGTTTGGGCACCGGGGAGCTGTTTTTT.

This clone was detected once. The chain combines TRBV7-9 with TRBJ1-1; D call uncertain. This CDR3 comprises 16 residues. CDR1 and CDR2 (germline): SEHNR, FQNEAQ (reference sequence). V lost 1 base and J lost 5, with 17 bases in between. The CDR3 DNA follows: TGTGCCAGCAGCTTAGTAGGGCGAGGGATATGGACTGAAGCTTTCTTT. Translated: CASSLVGRGIWTEAFF.

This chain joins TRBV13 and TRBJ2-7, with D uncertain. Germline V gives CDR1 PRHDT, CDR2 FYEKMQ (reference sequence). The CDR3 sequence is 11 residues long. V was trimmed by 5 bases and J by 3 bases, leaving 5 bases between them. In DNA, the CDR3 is TGTGCCAGCAGCCGACTCTACGAGCAGTACTTC. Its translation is CASSRLYEQYF. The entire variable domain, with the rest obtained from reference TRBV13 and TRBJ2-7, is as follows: AAGVIQSPRHLIKEKRETATLKCYPIPRHDTVYWYQQGPGQDPQFLISFYEKMQSDKGSIPDRFSAQQFSDYHSELNMSSLELGDSALYFCASSRLYEQYFGPGTRLTVT.

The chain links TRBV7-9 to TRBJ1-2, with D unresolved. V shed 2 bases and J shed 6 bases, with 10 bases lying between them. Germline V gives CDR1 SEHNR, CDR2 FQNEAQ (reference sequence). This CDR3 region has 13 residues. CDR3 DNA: TGTGCCAGCAGCTTAAGCAAGATAGATGGCTACACCTTC. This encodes CASSLSKIDGYTF.

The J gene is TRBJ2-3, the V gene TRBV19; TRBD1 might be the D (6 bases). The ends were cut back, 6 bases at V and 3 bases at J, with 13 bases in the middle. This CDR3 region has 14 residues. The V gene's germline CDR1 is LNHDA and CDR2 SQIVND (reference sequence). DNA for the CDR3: TGTGCCAGTAGGAATACCGGGACAACAGATACGCAGTATTTT. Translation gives CASRNTGTTDTQYF.

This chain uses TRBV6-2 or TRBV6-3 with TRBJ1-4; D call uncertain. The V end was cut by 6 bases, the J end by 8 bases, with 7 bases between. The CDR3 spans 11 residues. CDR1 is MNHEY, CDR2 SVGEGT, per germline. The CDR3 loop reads CASSQREKLFF. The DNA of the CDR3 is TGTGCCAGCAGCCAGCGGGAAAAACTGTTTTTT.

Written as DNA, the CDR3 is TGTGCCACCATGAGTTGGGCCGGGGGGTACGAGCAGTACTTC. Protein: CATMSWAGGYEQYF. J is TRBJ2-7 and V is TRBV25-1; TRBD2 aligns across 7 bases. V gave up 10 bases and J gave up 4 bases; unmatched junction bases: 13. The V gene's germline CDR1 is MGHDK and CDR2 SYGVNS. The CDR3 consists of 14 residues.

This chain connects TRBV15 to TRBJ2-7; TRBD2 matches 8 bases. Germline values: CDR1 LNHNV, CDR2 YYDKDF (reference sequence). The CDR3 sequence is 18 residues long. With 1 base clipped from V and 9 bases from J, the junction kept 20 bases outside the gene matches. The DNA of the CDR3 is TGTGCCACCAGCAGAGGCACTCTGACCGGGACTAGTTCCCTTCGGCAGTACTTC. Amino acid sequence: CATSRGTLTGTSSLRQYF. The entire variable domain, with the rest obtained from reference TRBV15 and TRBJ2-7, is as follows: DAMVIQNPRYQVTQFGKPVTLSCSQTLNHNVMYWYQQKSSQAPKLLFHYYDKDFNNEADTPDNFQSRRPNTSFCFLDIRSPGLGDTAMYLCATSRGTLTGTSSLRQYFGPGTRLTVT.

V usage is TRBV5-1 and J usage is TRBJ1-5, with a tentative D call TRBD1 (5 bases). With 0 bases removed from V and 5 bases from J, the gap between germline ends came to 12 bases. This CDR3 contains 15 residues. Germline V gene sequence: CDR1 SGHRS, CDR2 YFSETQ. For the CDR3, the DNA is TGCGCCAGCAGCTTGGTTGGGGGGAGAGATCAGCCCCAGCATTTT. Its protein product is CASSLVGGRDQPQHF.

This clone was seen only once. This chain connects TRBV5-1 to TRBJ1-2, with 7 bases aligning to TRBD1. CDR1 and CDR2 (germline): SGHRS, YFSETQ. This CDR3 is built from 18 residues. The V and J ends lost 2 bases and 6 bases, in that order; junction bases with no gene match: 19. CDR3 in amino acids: CASSFRGGTTTQEDGYTF. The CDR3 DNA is TGCGCCAGCAGCTTTCGAGGGGGCACCACGACCCAAGAAGATGGCTACACCTTC.

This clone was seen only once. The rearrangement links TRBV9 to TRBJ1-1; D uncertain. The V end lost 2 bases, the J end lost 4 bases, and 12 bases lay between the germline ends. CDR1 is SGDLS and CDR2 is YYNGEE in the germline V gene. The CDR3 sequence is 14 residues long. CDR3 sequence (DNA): TGTGCCAGCAGCGTGAGTGGAGACGGCACTGAAGCTTTCTTT. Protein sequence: CASSVSGDGTEAFF.

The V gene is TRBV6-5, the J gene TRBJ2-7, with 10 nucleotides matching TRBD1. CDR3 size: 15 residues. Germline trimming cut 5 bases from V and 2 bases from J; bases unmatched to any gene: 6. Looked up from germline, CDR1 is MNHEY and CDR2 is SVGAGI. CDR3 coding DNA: TGTGCCAGCAGTCCGAGGGGACAGGGGACCTACGAGCAGTACTTC. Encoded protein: CASSPRGQGTYEQYF.

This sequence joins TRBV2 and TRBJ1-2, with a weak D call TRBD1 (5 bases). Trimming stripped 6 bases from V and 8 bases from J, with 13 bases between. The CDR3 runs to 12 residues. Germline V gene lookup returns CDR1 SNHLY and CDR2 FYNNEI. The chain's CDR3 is CASRQDIRGYTF. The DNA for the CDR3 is TGTGCCAGCAGACAGGATATCCGGGGCTACACCTTC.

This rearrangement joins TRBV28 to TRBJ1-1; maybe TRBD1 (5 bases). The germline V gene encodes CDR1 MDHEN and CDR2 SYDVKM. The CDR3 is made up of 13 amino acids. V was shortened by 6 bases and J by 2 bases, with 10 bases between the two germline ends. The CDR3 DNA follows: TGTGCCAGCAGGGGGCCCCCAAACACTGAAGCTTTCTTT. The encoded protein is CASRGPPNTEAFF. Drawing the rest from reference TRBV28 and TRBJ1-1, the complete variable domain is DVKVTQSSRYLVKRTGEKVFLECVQDMDHENMFWYRQDPGLGLRLIYFSYDVKMKEKGDIPEGYSVSREKKERFSLILESASTNQTSMYLCASRGPPNTEAFFGQGTRLTVV.